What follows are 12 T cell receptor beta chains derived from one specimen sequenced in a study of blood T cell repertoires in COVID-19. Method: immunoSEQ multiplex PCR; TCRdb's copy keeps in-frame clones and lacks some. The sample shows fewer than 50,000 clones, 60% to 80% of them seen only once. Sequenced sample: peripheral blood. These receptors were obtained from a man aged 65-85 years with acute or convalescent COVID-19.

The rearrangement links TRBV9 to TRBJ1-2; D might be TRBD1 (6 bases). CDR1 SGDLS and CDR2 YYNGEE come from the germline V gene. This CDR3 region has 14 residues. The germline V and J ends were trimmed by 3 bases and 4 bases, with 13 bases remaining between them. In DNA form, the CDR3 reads TGTGCCAGCAGCGAGGGCCCACAGGGCTATGGCTACACCTTC. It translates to CASSEGPQGYGYTF. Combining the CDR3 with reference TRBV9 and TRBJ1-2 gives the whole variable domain DSGVTQTPKHLITATGQRVTLRCSPRSGDLSVYWYQQSLDQGLQFLIQYYNGEERAKGNILERFSAQQFPDLHSELNLSSLELGDSALYFCASSEGPQGYGYTFGSGTRLTVV.

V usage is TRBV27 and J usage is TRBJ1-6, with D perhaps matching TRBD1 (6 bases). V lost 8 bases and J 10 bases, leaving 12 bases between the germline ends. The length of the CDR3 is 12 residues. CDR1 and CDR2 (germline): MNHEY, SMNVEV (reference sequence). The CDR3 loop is CASRQGMSPLHF. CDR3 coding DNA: TGTGCCAGCCGGCAGGGGATGTCACCCCTCCACTTT.

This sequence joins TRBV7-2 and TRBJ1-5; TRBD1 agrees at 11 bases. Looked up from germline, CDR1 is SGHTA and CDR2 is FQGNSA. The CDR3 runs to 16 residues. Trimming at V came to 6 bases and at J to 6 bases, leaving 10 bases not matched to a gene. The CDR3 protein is CASSYYQGQGGQPQHF. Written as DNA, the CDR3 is TGTGCCAGCAGTTATTACCAGGGACAGGGGGGTCAGCCCCAGCATTTT.

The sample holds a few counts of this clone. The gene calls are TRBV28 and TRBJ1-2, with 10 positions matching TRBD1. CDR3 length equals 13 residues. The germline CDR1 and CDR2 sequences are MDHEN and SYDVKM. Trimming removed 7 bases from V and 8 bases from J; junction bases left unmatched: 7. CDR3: CASTGQGVRGYTF. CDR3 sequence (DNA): TGTGCCAGCACCGGACAGGGGGTTAGAGGCTACACCTTC.

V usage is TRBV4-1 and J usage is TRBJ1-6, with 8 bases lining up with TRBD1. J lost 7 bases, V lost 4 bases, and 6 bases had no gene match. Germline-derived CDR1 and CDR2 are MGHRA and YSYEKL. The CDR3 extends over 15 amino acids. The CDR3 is CASSLATGGNSPLHF. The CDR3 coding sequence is TGCGCCAGCAGCCTAGCAACAGGGGGGAATTCACCCCTCCACTTT.

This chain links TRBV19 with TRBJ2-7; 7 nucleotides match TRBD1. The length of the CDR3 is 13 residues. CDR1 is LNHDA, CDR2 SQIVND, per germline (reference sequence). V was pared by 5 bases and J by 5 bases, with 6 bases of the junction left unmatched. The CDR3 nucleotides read TGTGCCAGTAGTGGTCGACAGGGCGACGAGCAGTACTTC. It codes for CASSGRQGDEQYF.

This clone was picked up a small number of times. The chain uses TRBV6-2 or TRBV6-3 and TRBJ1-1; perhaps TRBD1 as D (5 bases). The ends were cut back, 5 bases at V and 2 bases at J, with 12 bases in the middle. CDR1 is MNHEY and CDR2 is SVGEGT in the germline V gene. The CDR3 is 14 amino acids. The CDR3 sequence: CASSEGLANTEAFF. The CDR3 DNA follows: TGTGCCAGCAGTGAGGGACTGGCCAACACTGAAGCTTTCTTT.

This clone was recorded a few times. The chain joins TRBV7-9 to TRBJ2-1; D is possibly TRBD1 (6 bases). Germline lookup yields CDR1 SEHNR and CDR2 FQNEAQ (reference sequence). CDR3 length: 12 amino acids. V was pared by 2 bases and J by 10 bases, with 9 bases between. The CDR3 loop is CASSLSRGEQFF. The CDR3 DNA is TGTGCCAGCAGCTTATCGAGGGGGGAGCAGTTCTTC.

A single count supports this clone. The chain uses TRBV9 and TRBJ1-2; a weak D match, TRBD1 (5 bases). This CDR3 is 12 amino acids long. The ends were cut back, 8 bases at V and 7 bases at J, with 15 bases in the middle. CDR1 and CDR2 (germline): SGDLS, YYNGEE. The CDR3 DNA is TGTGCCAGTTCGACTTCGGGGGGTGGCTACACCTTC. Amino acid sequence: CASSTSGGGYTF.

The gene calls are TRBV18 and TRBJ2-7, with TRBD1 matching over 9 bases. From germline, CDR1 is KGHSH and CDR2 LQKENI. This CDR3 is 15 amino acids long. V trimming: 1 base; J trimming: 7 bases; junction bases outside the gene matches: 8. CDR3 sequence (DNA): TGTGCCAGCTCACCACGAAGACAGGGGGACGGGGAGCAGTACTTC. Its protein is CASSPRRQGDGEQYF.

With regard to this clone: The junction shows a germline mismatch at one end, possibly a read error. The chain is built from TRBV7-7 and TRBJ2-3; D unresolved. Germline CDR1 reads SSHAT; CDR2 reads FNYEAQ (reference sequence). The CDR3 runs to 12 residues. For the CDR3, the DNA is TGTGCTAGCAGCCCCGAGAGAGATACGCAGTATTTT. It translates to CASSPERDTQYF.

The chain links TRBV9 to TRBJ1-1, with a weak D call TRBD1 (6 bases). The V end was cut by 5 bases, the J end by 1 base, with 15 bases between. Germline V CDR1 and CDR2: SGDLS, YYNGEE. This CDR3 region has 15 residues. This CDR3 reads CASRPTGTQNTEAFF. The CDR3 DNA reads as TGTGCCAGCAGGCCGACAGGCACCCAGAACACTGAAGCTTTCTTT.